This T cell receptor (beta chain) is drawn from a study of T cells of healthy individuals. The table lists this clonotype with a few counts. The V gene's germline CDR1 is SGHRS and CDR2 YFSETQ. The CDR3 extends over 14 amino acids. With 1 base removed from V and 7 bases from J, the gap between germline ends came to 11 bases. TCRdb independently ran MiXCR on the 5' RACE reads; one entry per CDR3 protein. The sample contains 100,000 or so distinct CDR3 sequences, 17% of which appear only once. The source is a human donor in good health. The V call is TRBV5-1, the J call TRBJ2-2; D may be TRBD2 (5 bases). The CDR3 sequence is CASSLNVEGGELFF. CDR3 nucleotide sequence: TGCGCCAGCAGCTTGAATGTTGAGGGCGGGGAGCTGTTTTTT.